This is a list of T cell receptor beta chains from one sample in a study of T-cell reconstitution after alpha-beta-depleted transplantation in children. MiXCR was run by TCRdb on the PCR reads, yielding one entry per CDR3 protein. The sample includes some 500,000 distinct CDR3 sequences, around 19% of them seen just once. The material was PBMCs from the stem cell graft donor, obtained from the stem cell graft. These receptors originate from a human donor who donated a stem cell graft to a child with acute lymphoblastic leukemia. CDR3s include the opening cysteine and the closing phenylalanine or tryptophan. A D gene is named only where the DNA matches it firmly. Clone size is shown for a subset of rows, as once, few, many or a class of expanded clone.

TRBV9	TRBJ2-3	few	.	CASSENVNTQYF	TGTGCCAGCAGCGAGAACGTCAATACGCAGTATTTT
TRBV12-3/TRBV12-4	TRBJ2-1	.	.	CASSLHTPKNNEQFF	TGTGCCAGCAGTTTACATACTCCTAAAAACAATGAGCAGTTCTTC
TRBV27	TRBJ2-3	.	TRBD2	CASSSGPGLAGTDTQYF	TGTGCCAGCAGTTCCGGACCGGGACTAGCGGGAACAGATACGCAGTATTTT
TRBV27	TRBJ2-1	few	TRBD2	CASSDQKLAGENEQFF	TGTGCCAGCAGTGACCAAAAACTAGCGGGAGAGAATGAGCAGTTCTTC
TRBV5-1	TRBJ2-1	few	TRBD2	CASSLGTGGRRYNEQFF	TGCGCCAGCAGCTTGGGTACTGGCGGGAGACGGTACAATGAGCAGTTCTTC
TRBV29-1	TRBJ2-1	few	.	CSVVDLNSEQFF	TGCAGCGTGGTCGATCTCAACTCTGAGCAGTTCTTC
TRBV5-1	TRBJ2-1	.	.	CASSAFPGDAPGNEQFF	TGCGCCAGCAGCGCTTTTCCAGGGGACGCACCGGGGAATGAGCAGTTCTTC
TRBV25-1	TRBJ2-2	many	TRBD1	CASSESGTGITGELFF	TGTGCCAGCAGTGAATCCGGGACAGGGATCACCGGGGAGCTGTTTTTT
TRBV5-4	TRBJ2-7	.	.	CASSPGGQISYEQYF	TGTGCCAGCAGCCCTGGGGGGCAAATCTCCTACGAGCAGTACTTC
TRBV6-4	TRBJ2-6	few	.	CASSDGQPGPNVLTF	TGTGCCAGCAGTGACGGGCAGCCTGGCCCCAACGTCCTGACTTTC
TRBV12-3/TRBV12-4	TRBJ2-1	.	TRBD2	CASRPTSEGYNEQFF	TGTGCCAGCAGGCCAACTAGCGAGGGTTACAATGAGCAGTTCTTC
TRBV12-3/TRBV12-4	TRBJ2-5	many	TRBD2	CASSLTLAGVGETQYF	TGTGCCAGCAGTTTAACGCTAGCGGGAGTCGGAGAGACCCAGTACTTC
TRBV19	TRBJ2-1	few	TRBD2	CASRGLQIYNEQFF	TGTGCCAGTAGGGGACTACAGATCTACAATGAGCAGTTCTTC
TRBV5-1	TRBJ2-5	.	TRBD2	CASSGLTSGRAETQYF	TGCGCCAGCAGCGGACTGACTAGCGGGAGGGCCGAGACCCAGTACTTC
TRBV27	TRBJ2-1	once	.	CASSWVRAVTYNEQFF	TGTGCCAGCAGTTGGGTACGGGCGGTGACCTACAATGAGCAGTTCTTC
TRBV5-1	TRBJ2-1	few	TRBD2	CASSSKGTSGRRGSNEQFF	TGCGCCAGCAGCTCTAAAGGTACTAGCGGGAGGAGGGGATCCAATGAGCAGTTCTTC
TRBV5-1	TRBJ1-4	few	.	CASSLDTSNEKLFF	TGCGCCAGCAGCTTGGACACGAGCAATGAAAAACTGTTTTTT
TRBV5-1	TRBJ2-5	.	TRBD2	CASSLGLAGAQQGAQYF	TGCGCCAGCAGCTTGGGACTAGCGGGAGCCCAGCAGGGGGCCCAGTACTTC
TRBV7-3	TRBJ2-7	.	.	CASSPGAAEQYF	TGTGCCAGCAGCCCGGGTGCAGCCGAGCAGTACTTC
TRBV18	TRBJ2-7	few	TRBD2	CASSLDGTSEPYEQYF	TGTGCCAGCTCACTCGACGGGACTAGCGAACCCTACGAGCAGTACTTC
TRBV5-6	TRBJ1-2	.	TRBD1	CASSPKDTRGRGRDGYTF	TGTGCCAGCAGCCCCAAAGACACTCGCGGCAGGGGGAGGGATGGCTACACCTTC
TRBV7-9	TRBJ1-1	.	.	CASSPIMGGTEAFF	TGTGCCAGCAGCCCCATCATGGGGGGCACTGAAGCTTTCTTT
TRBV18	TRBJ1-2	many	.	CASSPGTVGLYGYTF	TGTGCCAGCTCACCAGGCACAGTCGGCTTATATGGCTACACCTTC
TRBV5-1	TRBJ2-5	.	.	CASGGPPNF	TGCGCCAGTGGGGGTCCCCCAAATTTC
TRBV5-1	TRBJ1-3	few	.	CASSLAGDGNTIYF	TGCGCCAGCAGCTTGGCAGGGGACGGAAACACCATATATTTT
TRBV9	TRBJ2-5	.	TRBD2	CASSVRASGQNQETQYF	TGTGCCAGCAGCGTCCGGGCTAGCGGGCAAAACCAAGAGACCCAGTACTTC
TRBV5-1	TRBJ2-1	few	.	CASSRRRGNEQFF	TGCGCCAGCAGTCGACGACGGGGCAATGAGCAGTTCTTC
TRBV20-1	TRBJ1-1	.	.	CSASSGALTEAFF	TGCAGTGCTAGCTCAGGGGCCCTCACTGAAGCTTTCTTT
TRBV21-1	TRBJ2-7	few	.	CASSSYLGQIVSEQYF	TGTGCCAGCAGCAGCTACCTGGGACAGATCGTCAGCGAGCAGTACTTC
TRBV29-1	TRBJ2-7	.	.	CSVEVALSYEQYF	TGCAGCGTTGAAGTGGCCCTCTCCTACGAGCAGTACTTC
TRBV5-1	TRBJ1-2	many	TRBD1	CASSLSGGSYGYTF	TGCGCCAGCAGCCTATCAGGGGGAAGCTATGGCTACACCTTC
TRBV7-2	TRBJ2-6	few	TRBD1	CASSSRGFGSGANVLTF	TGTGCCAGCAGTTCCAGGGGGTTCGGCTCTGGGGCCAACGTCCTGACTTTC
TRBV9	TRBJ1-2	few	.	CASSGNRALLYGYTF	TGTGCCAGCAGCGGCAACAGGGCTCTGCTCTATGGCTACACCTTC
TRBV6-1	TRBJ1-3	few	TRBD1	CASWGGQVGNTIYF	TGTGCCAGCTGGGGGGGACAGGTTGGAAACACCATATATTTT
TRBV12-3/TRBV12-4	TRBJ2-1	.	TRBD2	CASSPIAGGGNEQFF	TGTGCCAGCAGTCCTATAGCGGGAGGGGGCAATGAGCAGTTCTTC
TRBV12-3/TRBV12-4	TRBJ2-7	few	.	CASRMENEQYF	TGTGCCAGCAGGATGGAAAACGAGCAGTACTTC
TRBV6-2/TRBV6-3	TRBJ1-1	.	TRBD1	CASRRGPGNTEAFF	TGTGCCAGCAGGAGGGGGCCGGGGAACACTGAAGCTTTCTTT
TRBV29-1	TRBJ1-2	.	.	CSGWTGNYGYTF	TGCAGCGGATGGACGGGGAACTATGGCTACACCTTC
TRBV5-1	TRBJ2-7	many	.	CASSLYASEQYF	TGCGCCAGCAGCTTGTATGCCTCCGAGCAGTACTTC
TRBV20-1	TRBJ2-7	many	.	CSAPPITENSYEQYF	TGCAGTGCTCCTCCTATAACTGAGAACTCCTACGAGCAGTACTTC
TRBV20-1	TRBJ1-1	once	TRBD1	CSASPTDREDTEAFF	TGCAGTGCTAGTCCCACGGACAGGGAGGACACTGAAGCTTTCTTT
TRBV4-2	TRBJ1-2	many	.	CASSQDRGNYGYTF	TGCGCCAGCAGCCAAGATAGAGGGAACTATGGCTACACCTTC
TRBV12-1	TRBJ2-7	once	.	CASSFGDRTAYEQYF	TGTGCCAGCAGCTTTGGCGACCGGACGGCCTACGAGCAGTACTTC
TRBV5-1	TRBJ1-1	.	.	CASSLDWSLSTEAFF	TGCGCCAGCAGCTTGGATTGGTCGTTGAGCACTGAAGCTTTCTTT
TRBV7-9	TRBJ2-1	many	TRBD2	CASSSTSGEQFF	TGTGCCAGCAGCTCTACTAGCGGAGAGCAGTTCTTC
TRBV5-1	TRBJ2-1	.	.	CASSLEVAYNEQFF	TGCGCCAGCAGCTTAGAGGTGGCGTACAATGAGCAGTTCTTC
TRBV24-1	TRBJ2-3	.	.	CATSESAGTKYATDTQYF	TGTGCCACCAGTGAATCCGCCGGGACAAAGTACGCCACAGATACGCAGTATTTT
TRBV10-3	TRBJ2-3	few	.	CAISLQSTDTQYF	TGTGCCATCAGCCTACAGAGCACAGATACGCAGTATTTT
TRBV6-4	TRBJ2-7	.	TRBD2	CAICFRLPSGRAAYEQYF	TGTGCCATCTGTTTTCGGCTACCGAGCGGGAGGGCCGCCTACGAGCAGTACTTC
TRBV25-1	TRBJ2-2	.	TRBD2	CASSERTSGRAGELFF	TGTGCCAGCAGTGAACGGACTAGCGGGAGGGCCGGGGAGCTGTTTTTT
TRBV27	TRBJ1-5	.	TRBD1	CASSLSGTGSGNQPQHF	TGTGCCAGCAGTTTATCGGGGACAGGGTCCGGCAATCAGCCCCAGCATTTT
TRBV5-1	TRBJ2-1	.	.	CASSSDFRQSSYNEQFF	TGCGCCAGCAGCTCCGATTTTCGTCAAAGCTCCTACAATGAGCAGTTCTTC
TRBV12-3/TRBV12-4	TRBJ2-1	.	.	CASSPSLYNEQFF	TGTGCCAGCAGTCCCTCCCTTTACAATGAGCAGTTCTTC
TRBV9	TRBJ2-5	.	.	CASSVEGLWETQYF	TGTGCCAGCAGCGTAGAAGGGCTCTGGGAGACCCAGTACTTC
TRBV5-6	TRBJ2-7	.	TRBD2	CASSERGTYEQYF	TGTGCCAGCAGTGAGCGGGGTACCTACGAGCAGTACTTC
TRBV12-3/TRBV12-4	TRBJ2-2	few	TRBD1	CASSSRGTGHGELFF	TGTGCCAGCAGTTCCCGAGGGACAGGACACGGGGAGCTGTTTTTT
TRBV5-1	TRBJ2-7	few	TRBD2	CASSLGGREDSYEQYF	TGCGCCAGCAGCTTGGGTGGGCGGGAGGACTCCTACGAGCAGTACTTC
TRBV11-2	TRBJ2-5	few	.	CASRAIRGNRETQYF	TGTGCCAGCAGGGCAATTCGGGGGAATCGAGAGACCCAGTACTTC
TRBV20-1	TRBJ1-1	few	TRBD1	CSAPDRGEAFF	TGCAGTGCCCCCGACAGGGGTGAAGCTTTCTTT